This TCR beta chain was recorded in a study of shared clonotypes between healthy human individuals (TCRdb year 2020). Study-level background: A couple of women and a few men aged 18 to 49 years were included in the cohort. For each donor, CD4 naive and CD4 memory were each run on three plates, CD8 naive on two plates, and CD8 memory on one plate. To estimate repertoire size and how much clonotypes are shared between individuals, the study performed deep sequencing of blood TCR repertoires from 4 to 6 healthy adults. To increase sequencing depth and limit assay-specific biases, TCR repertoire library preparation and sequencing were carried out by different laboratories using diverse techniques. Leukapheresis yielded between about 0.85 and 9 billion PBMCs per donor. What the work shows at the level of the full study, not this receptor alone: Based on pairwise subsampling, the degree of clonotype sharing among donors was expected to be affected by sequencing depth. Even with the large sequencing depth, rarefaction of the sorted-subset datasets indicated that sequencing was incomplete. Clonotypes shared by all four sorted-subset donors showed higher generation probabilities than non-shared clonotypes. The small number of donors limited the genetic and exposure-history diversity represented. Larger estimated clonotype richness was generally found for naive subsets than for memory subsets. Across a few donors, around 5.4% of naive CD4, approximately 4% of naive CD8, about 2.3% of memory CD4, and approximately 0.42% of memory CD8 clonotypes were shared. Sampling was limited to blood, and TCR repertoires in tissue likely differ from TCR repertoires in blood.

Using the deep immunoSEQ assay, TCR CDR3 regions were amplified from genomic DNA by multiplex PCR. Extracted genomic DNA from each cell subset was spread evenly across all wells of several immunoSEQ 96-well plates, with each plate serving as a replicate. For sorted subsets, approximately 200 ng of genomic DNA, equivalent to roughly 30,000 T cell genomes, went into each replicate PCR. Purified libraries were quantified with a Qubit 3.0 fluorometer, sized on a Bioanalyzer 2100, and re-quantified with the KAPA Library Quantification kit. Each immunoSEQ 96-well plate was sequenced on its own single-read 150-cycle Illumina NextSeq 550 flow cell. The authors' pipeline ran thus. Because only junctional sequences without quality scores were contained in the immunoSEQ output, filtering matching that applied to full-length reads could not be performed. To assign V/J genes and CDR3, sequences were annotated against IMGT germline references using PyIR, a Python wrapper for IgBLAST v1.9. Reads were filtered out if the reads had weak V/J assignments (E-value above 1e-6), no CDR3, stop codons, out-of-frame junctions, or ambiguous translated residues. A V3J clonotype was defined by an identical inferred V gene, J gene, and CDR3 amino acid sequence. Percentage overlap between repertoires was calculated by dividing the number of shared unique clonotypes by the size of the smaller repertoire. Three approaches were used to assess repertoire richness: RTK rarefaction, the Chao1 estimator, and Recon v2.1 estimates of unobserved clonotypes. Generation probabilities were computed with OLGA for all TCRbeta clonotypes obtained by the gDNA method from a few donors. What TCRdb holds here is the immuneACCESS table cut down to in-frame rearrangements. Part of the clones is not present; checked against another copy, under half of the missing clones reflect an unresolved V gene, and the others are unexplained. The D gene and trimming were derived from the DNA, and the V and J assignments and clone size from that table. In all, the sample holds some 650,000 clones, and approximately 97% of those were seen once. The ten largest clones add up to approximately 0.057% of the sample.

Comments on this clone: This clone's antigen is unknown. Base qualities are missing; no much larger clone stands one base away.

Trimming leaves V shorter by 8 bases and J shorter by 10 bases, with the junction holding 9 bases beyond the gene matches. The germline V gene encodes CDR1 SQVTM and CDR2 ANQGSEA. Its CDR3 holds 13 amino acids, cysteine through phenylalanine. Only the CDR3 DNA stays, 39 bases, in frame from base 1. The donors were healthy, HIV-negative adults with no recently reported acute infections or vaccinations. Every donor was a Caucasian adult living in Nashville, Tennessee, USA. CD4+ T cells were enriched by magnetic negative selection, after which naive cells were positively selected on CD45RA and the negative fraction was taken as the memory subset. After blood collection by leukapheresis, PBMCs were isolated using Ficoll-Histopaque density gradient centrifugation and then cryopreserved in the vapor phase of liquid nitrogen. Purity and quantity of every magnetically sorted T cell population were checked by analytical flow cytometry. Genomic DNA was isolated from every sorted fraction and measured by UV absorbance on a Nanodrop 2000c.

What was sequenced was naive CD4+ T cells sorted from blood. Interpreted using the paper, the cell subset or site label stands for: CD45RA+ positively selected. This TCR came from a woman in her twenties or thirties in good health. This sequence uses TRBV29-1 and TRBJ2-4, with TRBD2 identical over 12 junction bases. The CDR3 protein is CSSLGLAGGIQYF. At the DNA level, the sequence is TGCAGCTCCCTCGGGCTAGCGGGGGGGATTCAGTACTTC.